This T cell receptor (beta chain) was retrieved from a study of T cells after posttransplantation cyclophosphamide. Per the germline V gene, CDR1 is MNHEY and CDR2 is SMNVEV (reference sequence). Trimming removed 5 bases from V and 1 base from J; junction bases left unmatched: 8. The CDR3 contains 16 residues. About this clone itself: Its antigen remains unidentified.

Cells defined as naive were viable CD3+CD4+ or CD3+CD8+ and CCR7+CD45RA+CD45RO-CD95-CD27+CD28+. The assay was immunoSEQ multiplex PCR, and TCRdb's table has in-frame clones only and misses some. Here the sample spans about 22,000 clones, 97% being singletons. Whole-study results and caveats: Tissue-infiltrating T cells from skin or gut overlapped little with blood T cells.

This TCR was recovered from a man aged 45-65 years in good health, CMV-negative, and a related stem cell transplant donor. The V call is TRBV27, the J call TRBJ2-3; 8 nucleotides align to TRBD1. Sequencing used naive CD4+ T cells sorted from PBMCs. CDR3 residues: CASSIQTGVGTDTQYF. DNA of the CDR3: TGTGCCAGCAGTATCCAGACAGGGGTAGGCACAGATACGCAGTATTTT.